This T cell receptor (beta chain) was sequenced during a study of T cell responses to AZD1222 COVID-19 vaccine. Germline V gives CDR1 GTSNPN, CDR2 SVGIG (reference sequence). The CDR3 is 12 amino acids. The germline V and J ends were trimmed by 2 bases and 3 bases, with 7 bases remaining between them. Measured with immunoSEQ multiplex PCR; TCRdb has only the in-frame clones, and not every one. The sample records some 120,000 clones, more than 80% being singletons. Study conclusions and caveats: At baseline, just 5 or 6 AZD1222 recipients tested seropositive. Spike-specific TCR depth and breadth grew after two AZD1222 doses.

In this sample, this clone turned up a few times. Its antigen remains unidentified. The receptor was derived from an adult who received the AZD1222 COVID-19 vaccine. The source material was peripheral blood, sampled 28 days after the second AZD1222 dose. The V and J genes are TRBV30 and TRBJ1-1; D unclear. CDR3 nucleotides: TGTGCCTGGAGTCCCTCCGACACTGAAGCTTTCTTT. Translation gives CAWSPSDTEAFF.